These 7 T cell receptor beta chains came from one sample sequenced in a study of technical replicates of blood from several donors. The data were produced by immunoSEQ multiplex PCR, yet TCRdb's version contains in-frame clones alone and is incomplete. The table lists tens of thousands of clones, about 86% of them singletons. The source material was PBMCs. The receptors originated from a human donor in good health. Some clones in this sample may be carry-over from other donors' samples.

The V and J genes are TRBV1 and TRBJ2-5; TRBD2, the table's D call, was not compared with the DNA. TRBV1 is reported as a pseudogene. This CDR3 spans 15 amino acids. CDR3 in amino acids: CTSSPWGEVQETQYF. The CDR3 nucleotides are TGCACCAGCAGCCCTTGGGGGGAAGTCCAAGAGACCCAGTACTTC.

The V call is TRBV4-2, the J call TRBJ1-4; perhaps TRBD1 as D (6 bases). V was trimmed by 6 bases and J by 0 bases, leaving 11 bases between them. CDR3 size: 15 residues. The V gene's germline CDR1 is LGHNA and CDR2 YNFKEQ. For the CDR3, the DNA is TGTGCCAGCAGAATACAGGGAGCAACTAATGAAAAACTGTTTTTT. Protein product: CASRIQGATNEKLFF.

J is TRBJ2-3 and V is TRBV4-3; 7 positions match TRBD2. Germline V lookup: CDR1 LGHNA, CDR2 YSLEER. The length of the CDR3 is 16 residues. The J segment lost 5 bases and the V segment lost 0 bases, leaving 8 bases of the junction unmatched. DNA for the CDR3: TGCGCCAGCAGCCAAGAGAGGACCCGGGGGGTAGATACGCAGTATTTT. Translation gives CASSQERTRGVDTQYF.

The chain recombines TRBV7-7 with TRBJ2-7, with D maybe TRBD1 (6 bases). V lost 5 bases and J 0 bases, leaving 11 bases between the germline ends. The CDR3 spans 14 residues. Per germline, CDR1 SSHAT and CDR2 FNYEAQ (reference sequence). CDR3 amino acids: CASSRTVTSYEQYF. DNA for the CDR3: TGTGCCAGCAGCCGGACAGTAACCTCCTACGAGCAGTACTTC.

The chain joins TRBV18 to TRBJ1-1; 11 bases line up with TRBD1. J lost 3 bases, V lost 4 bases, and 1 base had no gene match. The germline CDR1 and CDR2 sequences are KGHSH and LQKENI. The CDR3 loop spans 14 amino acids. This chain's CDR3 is CASSRGQGDTEAFF. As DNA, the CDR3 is TGTGCCAGCTCACGGGGACAGGGGGACACTGAAGCTTTCTTT. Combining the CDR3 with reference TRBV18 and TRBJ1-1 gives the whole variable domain NAGVMQNPRHLVRRRGQEARLRCSPMKGHSHVYWYRQLPEEGLKFMVYLQKENIIDESGMPKERFSAEFPKEGPSILRIQQVVRGDSAAYFCASSRGQGDTEAFFGQGTRLTVV.

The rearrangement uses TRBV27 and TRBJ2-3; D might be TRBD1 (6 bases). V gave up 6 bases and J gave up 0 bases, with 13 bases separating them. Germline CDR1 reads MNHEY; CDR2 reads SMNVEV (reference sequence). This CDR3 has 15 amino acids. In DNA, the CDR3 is TGTGCCAGCAGCCCAGAGGGGGTTAGCACAGATACGCAGTATTTT. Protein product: CASSPEGVSTDTQYF.

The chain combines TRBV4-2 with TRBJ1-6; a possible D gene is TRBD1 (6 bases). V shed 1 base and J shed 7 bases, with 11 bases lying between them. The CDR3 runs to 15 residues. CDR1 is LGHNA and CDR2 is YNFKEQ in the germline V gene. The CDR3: CASSQAQGENSPLHF. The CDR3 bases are TGTGCCAGCAGCCAAGCACAGGGTGAGAATTCACCCCTCCACTTT.